This T cell receptor (beta chain) was profiled in a study of shared clonotypes between healthy human individuals. Study in general: CD4 naive and CD4 memory each took three plates per donor, while CD8 naive took two and CD8 memory one.

The protocol was immunoSEQ multiplex PCR, while the TCRdb copy is restricted to in-frame clones and leaves out a portion. The table includes approximately 1.4 million clones, 95% to 99% detected once. This TCR was recovered from a man aged 25 to 40 in good health. The sample was naive CD4+ T cells sorted from blood. Subset here: CD45RA+ positively selected.

CDR3 in amino acids: CASSSHTVNTEAFF. The CDR3 DNA follows: TGTGCCAGTAGTTCCCACACAGTGAACACTGAAGCTTTCTTT. This chain connects TRBV19 to TRBJ1-1, with D uncertain. The germline V and J ends were trimmed by 5 bases and 0 bases, with 10 bases remaining between them. The CDR3 is 14 amino acids. Germline loops: CDR1 LNHDA, CDR2 SQIVND (reference sequence).